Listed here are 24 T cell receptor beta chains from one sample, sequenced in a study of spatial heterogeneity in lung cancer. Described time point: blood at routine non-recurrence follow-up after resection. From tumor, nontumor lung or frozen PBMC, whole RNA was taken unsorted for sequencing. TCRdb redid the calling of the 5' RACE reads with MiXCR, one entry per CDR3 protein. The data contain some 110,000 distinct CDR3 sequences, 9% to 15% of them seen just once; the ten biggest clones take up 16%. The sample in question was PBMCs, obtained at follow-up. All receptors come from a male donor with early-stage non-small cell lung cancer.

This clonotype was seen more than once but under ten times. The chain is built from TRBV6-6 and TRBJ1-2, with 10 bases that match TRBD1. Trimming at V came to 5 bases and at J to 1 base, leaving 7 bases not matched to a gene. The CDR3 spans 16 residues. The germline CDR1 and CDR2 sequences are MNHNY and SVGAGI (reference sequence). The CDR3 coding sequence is TGTGCCAGCAGTCAAAGACAGGGGGCAAATAACTATGGCTACACCTTC. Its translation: CASSQRQGANNYGYTF.

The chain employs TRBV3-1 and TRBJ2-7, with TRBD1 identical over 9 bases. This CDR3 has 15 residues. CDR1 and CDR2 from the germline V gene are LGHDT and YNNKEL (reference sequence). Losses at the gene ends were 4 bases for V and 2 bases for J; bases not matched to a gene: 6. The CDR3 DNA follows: TGTGCCAGCAGCCGAACCGGGACAGGGCCCTACGAGCAGTACTTC. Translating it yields CASSRTGTGPYEQYF.

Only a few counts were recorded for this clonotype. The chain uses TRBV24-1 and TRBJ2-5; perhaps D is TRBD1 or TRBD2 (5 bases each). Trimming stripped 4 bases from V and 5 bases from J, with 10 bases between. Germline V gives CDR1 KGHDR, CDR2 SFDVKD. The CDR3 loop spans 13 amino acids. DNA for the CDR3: TGTGCCACCAGTGAACCGGGACCGGAGACCCAGTACTTC. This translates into CATSEPGPETQYF.

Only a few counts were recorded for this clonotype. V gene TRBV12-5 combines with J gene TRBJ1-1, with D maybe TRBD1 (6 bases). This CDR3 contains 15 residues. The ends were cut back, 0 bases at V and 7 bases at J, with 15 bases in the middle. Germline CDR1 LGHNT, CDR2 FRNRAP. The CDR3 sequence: CASGLVVGTPNEAFF. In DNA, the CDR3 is TGTGCTAGTGGTTTGGTCGTCGGGACACCCAATGAAGCTTTCTTT.

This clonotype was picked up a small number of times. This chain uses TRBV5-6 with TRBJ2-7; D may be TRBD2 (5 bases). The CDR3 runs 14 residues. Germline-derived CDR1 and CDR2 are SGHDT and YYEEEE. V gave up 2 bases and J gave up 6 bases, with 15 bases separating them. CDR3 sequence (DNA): TGTGCCAGCAGCTTAAGAGGGATTCTCCTCGAGCAGTACTTC. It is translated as CASSLRGILLEQYF.

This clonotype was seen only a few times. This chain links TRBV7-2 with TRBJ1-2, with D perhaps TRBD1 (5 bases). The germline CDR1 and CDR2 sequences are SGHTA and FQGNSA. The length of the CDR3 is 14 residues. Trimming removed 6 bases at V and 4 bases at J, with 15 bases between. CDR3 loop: CASSTQGSPYGYTF. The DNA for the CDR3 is TGTGCCAGCAGTACTCAGGGTTCTCCCTATGGCTACACCTTC. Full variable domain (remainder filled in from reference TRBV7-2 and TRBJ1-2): GAGVSQSPSNKVTEKGKDVELRCDPISGHTALYWYRQSLGQGLEFLIYFQGNSAPDKSGLPSDRFSAERTGGSVSTLTIQRTQQEDSAVYLCASSTQGSPYGYTFGSGTRLTVV.

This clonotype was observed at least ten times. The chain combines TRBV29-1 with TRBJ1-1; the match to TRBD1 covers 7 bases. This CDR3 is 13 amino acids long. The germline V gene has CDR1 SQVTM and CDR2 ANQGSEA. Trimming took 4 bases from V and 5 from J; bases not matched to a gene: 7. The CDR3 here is CSVVAGGRTEAFF. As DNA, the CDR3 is TGCAGCGTTGTTGCAGGGGGGAGAACTGAAGCTTTCTTT.

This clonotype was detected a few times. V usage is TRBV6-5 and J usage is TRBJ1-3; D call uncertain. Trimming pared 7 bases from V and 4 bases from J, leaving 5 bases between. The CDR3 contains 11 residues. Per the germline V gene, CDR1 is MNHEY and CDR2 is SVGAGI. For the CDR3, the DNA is TGTGCCAGCACACCCGGAAACACCATATATTTT. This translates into CASTPGNTIYF.

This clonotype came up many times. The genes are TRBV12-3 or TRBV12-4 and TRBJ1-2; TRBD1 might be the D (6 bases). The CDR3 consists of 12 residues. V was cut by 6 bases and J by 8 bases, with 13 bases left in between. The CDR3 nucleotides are TGTGCCAGCAGGGTACAGGGCGGAGGCTACACCTTC. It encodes CASRVQGGGYTF.

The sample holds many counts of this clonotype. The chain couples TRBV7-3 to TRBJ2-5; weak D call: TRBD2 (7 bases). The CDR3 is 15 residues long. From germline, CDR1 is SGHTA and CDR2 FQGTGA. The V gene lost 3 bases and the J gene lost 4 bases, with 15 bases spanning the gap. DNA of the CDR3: TGTGCCAGCAGCTTCCAAGGGGGGGCCGGAGAGACCCAGTACTTC. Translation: CASSFQGGAGETQYF.

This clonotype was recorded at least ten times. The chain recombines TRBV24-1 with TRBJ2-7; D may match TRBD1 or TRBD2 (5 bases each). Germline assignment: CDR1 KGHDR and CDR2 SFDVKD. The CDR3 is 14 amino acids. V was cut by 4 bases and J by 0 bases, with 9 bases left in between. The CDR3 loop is CATSDGTFSYEQYF. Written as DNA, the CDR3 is TGTGCCACCAGTGACGGGACGTTCTCCTACGAGCAGTACTTC.

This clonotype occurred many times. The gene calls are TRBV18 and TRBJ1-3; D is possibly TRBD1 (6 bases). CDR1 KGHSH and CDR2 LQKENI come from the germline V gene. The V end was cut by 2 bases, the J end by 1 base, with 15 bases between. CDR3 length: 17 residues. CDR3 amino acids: CASSPLPGTTSGNTIYF. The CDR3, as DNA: TGTGCCAGCTCACCATTACCAGGGACAACTTCTGGAAACACCATATATTTT. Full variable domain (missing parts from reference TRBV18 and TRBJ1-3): NAGVMQNPRHLVRRRGQEARLRCSPMKGHSHVYWYRQLPEEGLKFMVYLQKENIIDESGMPKERFSAEFPKEGPSILRIQQVVRGDSAAYFCASSPLPGTTSGNTIYFGEGSWLTVV.

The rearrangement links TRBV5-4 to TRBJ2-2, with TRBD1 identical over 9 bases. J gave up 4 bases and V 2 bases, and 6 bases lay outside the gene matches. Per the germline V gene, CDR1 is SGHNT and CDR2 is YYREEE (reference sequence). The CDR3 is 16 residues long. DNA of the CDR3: TGTGCCAGCAGCTTTCCGGGACAGGGCAGCACCGGGGAGCTGTTTTTT. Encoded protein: CASSFPGQGSTGELFF.

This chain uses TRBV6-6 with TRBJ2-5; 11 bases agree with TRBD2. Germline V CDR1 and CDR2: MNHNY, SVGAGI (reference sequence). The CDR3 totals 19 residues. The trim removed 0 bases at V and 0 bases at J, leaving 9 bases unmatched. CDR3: CASSYSFLAGGPYQETQYF. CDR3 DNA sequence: TGTGCCAGCAGTTACTCGTTTCTAGCGGGGGGCCCGTACCAAGAGACCCAGTACTTC.

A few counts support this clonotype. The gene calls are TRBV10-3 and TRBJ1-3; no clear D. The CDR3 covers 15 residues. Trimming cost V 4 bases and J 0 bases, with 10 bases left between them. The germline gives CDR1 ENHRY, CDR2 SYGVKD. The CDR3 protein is CAISGQPGSGNTIYF. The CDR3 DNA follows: TGTGCCATCAGTGGTCAGCCAGGCTCTGGAAACACCATATATTTT.

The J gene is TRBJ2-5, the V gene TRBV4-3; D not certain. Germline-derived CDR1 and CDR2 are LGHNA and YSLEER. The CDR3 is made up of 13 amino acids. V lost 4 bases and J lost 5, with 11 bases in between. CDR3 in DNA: TGCGCCAGCAGCCTCCTAAGGAGCGAGACCCAGTACTTC. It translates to CASSLLRSETQYF.

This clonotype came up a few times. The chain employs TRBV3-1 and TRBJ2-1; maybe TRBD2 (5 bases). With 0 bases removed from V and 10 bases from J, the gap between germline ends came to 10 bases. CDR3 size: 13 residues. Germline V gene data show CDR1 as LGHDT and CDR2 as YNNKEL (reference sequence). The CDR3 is CASSQERVGEQFF. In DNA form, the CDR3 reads TGTGCCAGCAGCCAAGAGAGGGTTGGAGAGCAGTTCTTC.

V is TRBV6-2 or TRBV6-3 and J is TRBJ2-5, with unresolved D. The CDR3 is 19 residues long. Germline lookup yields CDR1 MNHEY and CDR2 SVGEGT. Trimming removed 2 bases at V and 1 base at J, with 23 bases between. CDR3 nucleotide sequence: TGTGCCAGCAGTTACCCCTCGGCAAGGCGGATGGGTACCCAAGAGACCCAGTACTTC. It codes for CASSYPSARRMGTQETQYF.

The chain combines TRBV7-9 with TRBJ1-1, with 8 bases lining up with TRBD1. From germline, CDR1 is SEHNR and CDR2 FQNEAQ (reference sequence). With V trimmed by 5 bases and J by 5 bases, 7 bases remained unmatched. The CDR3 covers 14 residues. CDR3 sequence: CASSPPTGETEAFF. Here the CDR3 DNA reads TGTGCCAGCAGCCCGCCGACAGGGGAGACTGAAGCTTTCTTT.

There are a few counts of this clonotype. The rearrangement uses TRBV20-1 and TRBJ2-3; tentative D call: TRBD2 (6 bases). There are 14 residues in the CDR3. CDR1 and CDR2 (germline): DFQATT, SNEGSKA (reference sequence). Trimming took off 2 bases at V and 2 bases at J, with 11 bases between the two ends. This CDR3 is CSARRGGITDTQYF. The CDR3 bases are TGCAGTGCTAGACGTGGGGGGATCACAGATACGCAGTATTTT.

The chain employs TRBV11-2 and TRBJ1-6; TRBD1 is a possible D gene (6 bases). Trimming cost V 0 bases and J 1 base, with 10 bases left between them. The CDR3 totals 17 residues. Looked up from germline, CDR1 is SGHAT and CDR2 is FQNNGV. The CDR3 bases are TGTGCCAGCAGCTTAGATGGCAGGGGATCCTATAATTCACCCCTCCACTTT. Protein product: CASSLDGRGSYNSPLHF. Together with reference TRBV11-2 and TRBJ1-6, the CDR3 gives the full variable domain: EAGVAQSPRYKIIEKRQSVAFWCNPISGHATLYWYQQILGQGPKLLIQFQNNGVVDDSQLPKDRFSAERLKGVDSTLKIQPAKLEDSAVYLCASSLDGRGSYNSPLHFGNGTRLTVT.

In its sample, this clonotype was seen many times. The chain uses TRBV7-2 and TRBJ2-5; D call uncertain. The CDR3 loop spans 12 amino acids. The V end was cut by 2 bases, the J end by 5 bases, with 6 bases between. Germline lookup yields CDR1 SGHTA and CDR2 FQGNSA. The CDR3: CASSLSSETQYF. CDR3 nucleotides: TGTGCCAGCAGCTTATCTTCGGAGACCCAGTACTTC.

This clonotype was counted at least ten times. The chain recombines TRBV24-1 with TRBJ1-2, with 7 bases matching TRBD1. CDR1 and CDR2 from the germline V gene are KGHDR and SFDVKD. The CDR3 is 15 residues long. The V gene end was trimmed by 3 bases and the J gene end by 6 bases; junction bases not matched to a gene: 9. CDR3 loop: CATSDAGTEYNGYTF. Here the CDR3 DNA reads TGTGCCACCAGTGATGCCGGGACAGAGTATAATGGCTACACCTTC.

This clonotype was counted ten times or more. The CDR3 region is CSARNTGDEQYF. The CDR3 coding sequence is TGCAGTGCTAGAAACACAGGGGACGAGCAGTACTTC. The V gene is TRBV20-1, the J gene TRBJ2-7; TRBD1 aligns across 7 bases. The CDR3 has 12 residues. J gave up 5 bases and V 2 bases, and 3 bases lay outside the gene matches. Germline values: CDR1 DFQATT, CDR2 SNEGSKA (reference sequence).